The 31 T cell receptor beta chains in this list originate from one sample, sequenced in a study of T cells in Graves' hyperthyroidism and ophthalmopathy. It was RNA transcripts that yielded the amplified TCR beta CDR3 regions. The TCR CDR3 was amplified in a first-round RT-PCR using the HTBI primer set. Via MiXCR, TCRdb re-called the multiplex PCR reads, giving one row per CDR3 protein. Of approximately 600,000 distinct CDR3 sequences listed, roughly 20% are singletons. Sequenced sample: blood. The receptors were sampled from a man aged 30-40 years with Graves' ophthalmopathy.

This clonotype was counted a few times. The V gene is TRBV6-1, the J gene TRBJ1-3, with D maybe TRBD1 (5 bases). V was trimmed by 8 bases and J by 0 bases, leaving 11 bases between them. The CDR3 is 14 amino acids. Germline V gives CDR1 MNHNS, CDR2 SASEGT. The CDR3 spells CASGKGSSGNTIYF. CDR3 DNA sequence: TGTGCCAGCGGCAAGGGGAGCTCTGGAAACACCATATATTTT.

This clonotype occurred a few times. The genes are TRBV12-3 or TRBV12-4 and TRBJ2-1; D possibly matches TRBD1 or TRBD2 (5 bases each). This CDR3 is 14 amino acids long. V was shortened by 5 bases and J by 8 bases, with 16 bases between the two germline ends. The CDR3 region has the DNA TGTGCCAGCAGTCTGGGACCTTTAGACGATGAGCAGTTCTTC. Its translation: CASSLGPLDDEQFF.

This clonotype was seen many times. The rearrangement links TRBV20-1 to TRBJ2-7; D may be TRBD1 (6 bases). From germline, CDR1 is DFQATT and CDR2 SNEGSKA (reference sequence). V was clipped by 3 bases and J by 4 bases, with 19 bases between them. There are 15 residues in the CDR3. CDR3 amino acids: CSARAKGENPYEQYF. The CDR3 DNA follows: TGCAGTGCTAGGGCTAAGGGGGAGAATCCTTACGAGCAGTACTTC.

The rearrangement uses TRBV13 and TRBJ1-3, with D uncertain. CDR1 PRHDT and CDR2 FYEKMQ come from the germline V gene (reference sequence). CDR3 length: 14 residues. V lost 6 bases and J 0 bases, leaving 9 bases between the germline ends. CDR3: CASRLTASGNTIYF. DNA of the CDR3: TGTGCCAGCAGACTCACAGCCTCTGGAAACACCATATATTTT.

The chain joins TRBV5-1 to TRBJ2-2; 7 positions match TRBD1. CDR3 length: 15 residues. The J segment lost 5 bases and the V segment lost 2 bases, leaving 6 bases of the junction unmatched. In germline, CDR1 is SGHRS, CDR2 YFSETQ. CDR3 in amino acids: CASSLRTGQTGELFF. DNA for the CDR3: TGCGCCAGCAGCTTAAGGACAGGTCAAACCGGGGAGCTGTTTTTT.

This clonotype was detected a few times. The chain links TRBV24-1 to TRBJ2-1; 9 bases match TRBD1. From germline, CDR1 is KGHDR and CDR2 SFDVKD. J was trimmed by 0 bases and V by 9 bases; bases with no gene match: 5. The CDR3 length is 15 residues. For the CDR3, the DNA is TGTGCCACCGGAGGACAGGGGAGCTCCTACAATGAGCAGTTCTTC. Its translation: CATGGQGSSYNEQFF.

In its sample, this clonotype was seen a few times. V and J are TRBV2 and TRBJ2-7, with a tentative D call TRBD2 (5 bases). Trimming cost V 8 bases and J 6 bases, with 8 bases left between them. Per germline, CDR1 SNHLY and CDR2 FYNNEI. The CDR3 loop spans 10 amino acids. CDR3 DNA: TGTGCCAGCGCGGGTGTCGAGCAGTACTTC. Protein sequence: CASAGVEQYF. The whole variable domain, remainder taken from reference TRBV2 and TRBJ2-7, is EPEVTQTPSHQVTQMGQEVILRCVPISNHLYFYWYRQILGQKVEFLVSFYNNEISEKSEIFDDQFSVERPDGSNFTLKIRSTKLEDSAMYFCASAGVEQYFGPGTRLTVT.

This clonotype appeared many times. The genes are TRBV28 and TRBJ1-1; 9 positions match TRBD1. V lost 5 bases and J lost 3; bases outside the gene matches: 10. Looked up from germline, CDR1 is MDHEN and CDR2 is SYDVKM. The CDR3 loop spans 16 amino acids. The CDR3 region is CASSLLQGAGDTEAFF. For the CDR3, the DNA is TGTGCCAGCAGTCTCCTACAGGGGGCCGGCGACACTGAAGCTTTCTTT. The complete variable domain, with remaining parts taken from reference TRBV28 and TRBJ1-1, reads DVKVTQSSRYLVKRTGEKVFLECVQDMDHENMFWYRQDPGLGLRLIYFSYDVKMKEKGDIPEGYSVSREKKERFSLILESASTNQTSMYLCASSLLQGAGDTEAFFGQGTRLTVV.

This clonotype was picked up a small number of times. V and J are TRBV6-5 and TRBJ1-2; D unclear. In germline, CDR1 is MNHEY, CDR2 SVGAGI. Trimming cost V 5 bases and J 7 bases, with 20 bases left between them. The CDR3 length is 15 residues. CDR3: CASSHQSRPSIGYTF. The CDR3 nucleotides read TGTGCCAGCAGTCACCAATCGCGTCCCTCGATTGGCTACACCTTC.

This clonotype occurred a few times. J is TRBJ1-5 and V is TRBV18; 9 positions agree with TRBD1. The ends lost 4 bases at V and 4 bases at J; junction bases unmatched: 8. CDR1 is KGHSH, CDR2 LQKENI, per germline. The CDR3 runs 16 residues. DNA of the CDR3: TGTGCCAGCTCACAAACTGGACAGGGGAGTAATCAGCCCCAGCATTTT. Its translation: CASSQTGQGSNQPQHF.

A few counts support this clonotype. The J gene is TRBJ1-1, the V gene TRBV20-1; no clear D. The germline V gene encodes CDR1 DFQATT and CDR2 SNEGSKA (reference sequence). Trimming took 3 bases from V and 0 from J, leaving 14 bases between them. This CDR3 has 15 residues. The CDR3 region has the DNA TGCAGTGCTAGTTCGGGGTTCGAGATGAACACTGAAGCTTTCTTT. This codes for CSASSGFEMNTEAFF.

This clonotype was detected many times. V usage is TRBV28 and J usage is TRBJ2-1, with 12 nucleotides matching TRBD2. Germline V gene lookup returns CDR1 MDHEN and CDR2 SYDVKM. The CDR3 loop spans 15 amino acids. V was clipped by 6 bases and J by 7 bases; unmatched bases: 7. The CDR3 is CASSHKTSGRNEQFF. The DNA of the CDR3 is TGTGCCAGCAGCCATAAAACTAGCGGGAGGAATGAGCAGTTCTTC.

This clonotype has at least ten counts. This sequence joins TRBV20-1 and TRBJ2-7, with a weak D call TRBD1 (6 bases). V was trimmed by 6 bases and J by 0 bases, leaving 9 bases between them. The CDR3 runs to 12 residues. Germline-derived CDR1 and CDR2 are DFQATT and SNEGSKA (reference sequence). The CDR3 DNA reads TGCAGTGCCAGGGGCCTCTCCTACGAGCAGTACTTC. Protein sequence: CSARGLSYEQYF.

This clonotype has more than one count but fewer than ten. The V gene is TRBV27, the J gene TRBJ2-5; D unclear. Germline V lookup: CDR1 MNHEY, CDR2 SMNVEV (reference sequence). V lost 3 bases to trimming and J lost 2 bases, with 10 bases between them. The CDR3 consists of 14 residues. The CDR3 bases are TGTGCCAGCAGTTTGATGCAGGAACAAGAGACCCAGTACTTC. It is translated as CASSLMQEQETQYF.

The table lists this clonotype with many counts. This chain joins TRBV24-1 and TRBJ1-2, with a tentative D call TRBD1 (5 bases). CDR1 KGHDR and CDR2 SFDVKD come from the germline V gene. The CDR3 extends over 15 amino acids. The V end was cut by 3 bases, the J end by 6 bases, with 16 bases between. The CDR3 bases are TGTGCCACCAGTGATACCTCCAGGGCACCTAATGGCTACACCTTC. This gives the protein CATSDTSRAPNGYTF.

This clonotype showed up just a few times. The V gene is TRBV4-1, the J gene TRBJ1-1, with 10 bases that match TRBD1. The CDR3 length is 15 residues. V trimming: 8 bases; J trimming: 1 base; junction bases outside the gene matches: 7. Germline CDR1 reads MGHRA; CDR2 reads YSYEKL. The CDR3, as DNA: TGCGCCAGCGGAAGGGGGGACAGGGGGAACACTGAAGCTTTCTTT. Translating it yields CASGRGDRGNTEAFF.

This chain uses TRBV13 with TRBJ2-1; the match to TRBD2 covers 13 bases. The germline gives CDR1 PRHDT, CDR2 FYEKMQ (reference sequence). This CDR3 has 15 amino acids. Trimming took 7 bases from V and 7 from J; bases not matched to a gene: 7. CDR3 loop: CASTPTSGRVNEQFF. The CDR3 coding sequence is TGTGCCAGCACCCCTACTAGCGGGAGGGTTAATGAGCAGTTCTTC.

There are many counts of this clonotype. The chain couples TRBV30 to TRBJ1-1; TRBD1 matches at 7 bases. After removal of 4 bases from V and 6 bases from J, the junction contained 11 bases not matched to a gene. The CDR3 is 14 amino acids. From germline, CDR1 is GTSNPN and CDR2 SVGIG (reference sequence). CDR3 sequence (DNA): TGTGCCTGGATCCTACAGGGGTTGGGGGCTGAAGCTTTCTTT. The encoded protein is CAWILQGLGAEAFF.

This clonotype was recorded at least ten times. The CDR3 ends on some other residue instead of the conserved phenylalanine or tryptophan, so this is likely a read error. This sequence joins TRBV7-3 and TRBJ1-1, with a weak D call TRBD1 (6 bases). The germline gives CDR1 SGHTA, CDR2 FQGTGA. V lost 4 bases and J 5 bases, leaving 11 bases between the germline ends. The length of the CDR3 is 13 residues. The CDR3 nucleotides are TGTGCCAGCAGCTCTTCACAGGGAACTGAAGCTTTCCTT. Translating it yields CASSSSQGTEAFL.

This clonotype appeared a few times. V gene TRBV29-1 combines with J gene TRBJ2-7; D gene ambiguous. Looked up from germline, CDR1 is SQVTM and CDR2 is ANQGSEA. The CDR3 has 12 residues. Trimming removed 0 bases at V and 7 bases at J, with 10 bases between. The CDR3 here is CSVEEPTGEQYF. In DNA, the CDR3 is TGCAGCGTTGAAGAACCCACGGGTGAGCAGTACTTC.

This clonotype was counted between two and nine times. CDR3 residues: CSAAPGLSSNQPQHF. As DNA, the CDR3 is TGCAGTGCCGCCCCTGGACTGTCAAGCAATCAGCCCCAGCATTTT. This chain joins TRBV20-1 and TRBJ1-5; D remains unclear. Per germline, CDR1 DFQATT and CDR2 SNEGSKA (reference sequence). The CDR3 consists of 15 residues. The V end lost 6 bases, the J end lost 1 base, and 16 bases lay between the germline ends.

The chain joins TRBV6-2 or TRBV6-3 to TRBJ1-5, with D possibly being TRBD1 (6 bases). The CDR3 is made up of 14 amino acids. V lost 5 bases, J lost 3 bases, and 11 bases lay in between. Germline loops: CDR1 MNHEY, CDR2 SVGEGT. The CDR3 sequence is CASSRTVNNQPQHF. The DNA of the CDR3 is TGTGCCAGCAGTAGGACAGTTAACAATCAGCCCCAGCATTTT.

The rearrangement joins TRBV10-3 to TRBJ2-3; TRBD2 might be the D (6 bases). This CDR3 contains 17 residues. Between the trimmed V and J ends, which lost 1 base and 0 bases, there was a span of 14 bases. The germline V gene encodes CDR1 ENHRY and CDR2 SYGVKD. CDR3 coding DNA: TGTGCCATCAGTGAGTTCCTAGCGCCTTCTAGCACAGATACGCAGTATTTT. It is translated as CAISEFLAPSSTDTQYF.

This clonotype was counted ten times or more. The rearrangement joins TRBV20-1 to TRBJ1-1; unclear D gene. The CDR3 is 10 amino acids. Deletions cut 3 bases from V and 11 bases from J, with 10 bases between. In germline, CDR1 is DFQATT, CDR2 SNEGSKA (reference sequence). CDR3 sequence reads: CSARDSVAFF. The CDR3 bases are TGCAGTGCTAGGGACTCTGTGGCTTTCTTT.

At least ten counts were recorded for this clonotype. The CDR3 spells CASSRNSGTGGQPQHF. The DNA for the CDR3 is TGTGCCAGCAGTCGGAACTCGGGGACAGGGGGCCAGCCCCAGCATTTT. The J gene is TRBJ1-5, the V gene TRBV12-3 or TRBV12-4; 12 bases agree with TRBD1. There are 16 residues in the CDR3. The ends lost 5 bases at V and 7 bases at J; junction bases unmatched: 9.

This clonotype has a count of ten or more. The rearrangement uses TRBV28 and TRBJ1-1; no clear D gene. Germline V gene data show CDR1 as MDHEN and CDR2 as SYDVKM. The CDR3 covers 12 residues. Trimming stripped 3 bases from V and 8 bases from J, with 10 bases between. The CDR3 sequence: CASSFMGREAFF. The DNA of the CDR3 is TGTGCCAGCAGTTTTATGGGGAGGGAAGCTTTCTTT. Supplemented by reference TRBV28 and TRBJ1-1, the full variable domain reads DVKVTQSSRYLVKRTGEKVFLECVQDMDHENMFWYRQDPGLGLRLIYFSYDVKMKEKGDIPEGYSVSREKKERFSLILESASTNQTSMYLCASSFMGREAFFGQGTRLTVV.

This clonotype was picked up a small number of times. The chain combines TRBV6-1 with TRBJ2-3, with TRBD2 as a possible D gene (5 bases). The germline gives CDR1 MNHNS, CDR2 SASEGT. The CDR3 covers 14 residues. The V and J ends lost 9 bases and 1 base respectively, with 14 bases between them. The CDR3 here is CASRPRARTDTQYF. For the CDR3, the DNA is TGTGCCAGTCGTCCGCGGGCCCGCACAGATACGCAGTATTTT.

There are many counts of this clonotype. The chain has TRBV7-2 and TRBJ2-2; D not resolved. The CDR3 covers 13 residues. Germline V gene data show CDR1 as SGHTA and CDR2 as FQGNSA. V was clipped by 5 bases and J by 4 bases, with 8 bases between them. In DNA, the CDR3 is TGTGCCAGCAGCCGCGATCCCACCGGGGAGCTGTTTTTT. Translated, it gives CASSRDPTGELFF.

Note on this clonotype: Since a much larger clone is just one base distant, this may be a read error. The chain has TRBV18 and TRBJ2-2; a possible D gene is TRBD1 (6 bases). Germline V lookup: CDR1 KGHSH, CDR2 LQKENI. This CDR3 spans 15 amino acids. In DNA, the CDR3 is TGTGCCAGCTTACAGGGACAACCGAACACCGGGGAGCTGCTTTTT. This codes for CASLQGQPNTGELLF. Variable domain in full (rest from reference TRBV18 and TRBJ2-2): NAGVMQNPRHLVRRRGQEARLRCSPMKGHSHVYWYRQLPEEGLKFMVYLQKENIIDESGMPKERFSAEFPKEGPSILRIQQVVRGDSAAYFCASLQGQPNTGELLFGEGSRLTVL.

This clonotype was seen a handful of times. The genes are TRBV4-2 and TRBJ2-7; D not resolved. Germline V gene data show CDR1 as LGHNA and CDR2 as YNFKEQ. The CDR3 is 14 amino acids. V was pared by 1 base and J by 1 base, with 8 bases between. The CDR3: CASSQGQVSYEQYF. DNA for the CDR3: TGTGCCAGCAGCCAAGGGCAGGTATCCTACGAGCAGTACTTC.

This chain links TRBV7-2 with TRBJ1-4; a possible D gene is TRBD1 (5 bases). Per the germline V gene, CDR1 is SGHTA and CDR2 is FQGNSA. V lost 6 bases, J lost 3 bases, and 11 bases lay in between. This CDR3 region has 14 residues. CDR3 loop: CASRRGSSNEKLFF. CDR3 nucleotides: TGTGCCAGCAGGAGGGGCTCTTCTAATGAAAAACTGTTTTTT.